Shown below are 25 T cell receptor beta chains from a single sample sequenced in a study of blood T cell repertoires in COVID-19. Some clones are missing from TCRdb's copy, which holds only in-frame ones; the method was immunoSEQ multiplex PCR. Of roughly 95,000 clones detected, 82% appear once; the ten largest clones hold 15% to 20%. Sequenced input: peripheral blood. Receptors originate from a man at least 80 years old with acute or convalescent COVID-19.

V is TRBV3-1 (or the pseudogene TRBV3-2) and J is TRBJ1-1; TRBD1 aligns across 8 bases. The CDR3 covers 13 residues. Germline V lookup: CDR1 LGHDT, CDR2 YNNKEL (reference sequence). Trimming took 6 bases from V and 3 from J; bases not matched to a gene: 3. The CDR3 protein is CASRDRADTEAFF. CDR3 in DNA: TGTGCCAGCAGGGACAGGGCGGACACTGAAGCTTTCTTT.

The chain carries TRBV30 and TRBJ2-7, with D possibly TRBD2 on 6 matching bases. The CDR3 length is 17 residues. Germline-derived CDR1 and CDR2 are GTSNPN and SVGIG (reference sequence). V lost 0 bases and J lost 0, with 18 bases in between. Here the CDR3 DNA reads TGTGCCTGGAGTGTGGCCGGGACTTCCCGCAGCTCCTACGAGCAGTACTTC. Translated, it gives CAWSVAGTSRSSYEQYF.

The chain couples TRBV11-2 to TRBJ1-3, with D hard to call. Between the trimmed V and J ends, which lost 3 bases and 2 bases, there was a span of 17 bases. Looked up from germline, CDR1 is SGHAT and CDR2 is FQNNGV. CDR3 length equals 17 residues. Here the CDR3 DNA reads TGTGCCAGCAGCTTGGCGGGGAGAAGTTTTGCTGGAAACACCATATATTTT. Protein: CASSLAGRSFAGNTIYF.

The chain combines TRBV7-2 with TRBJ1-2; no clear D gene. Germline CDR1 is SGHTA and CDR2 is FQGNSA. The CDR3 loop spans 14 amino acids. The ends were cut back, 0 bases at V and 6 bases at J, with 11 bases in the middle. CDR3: CASSLAGERNGYTF. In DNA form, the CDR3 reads TGTGCCAGCAGCTTAGCTGGGGAGAGGAATGGCTACACCTTC.

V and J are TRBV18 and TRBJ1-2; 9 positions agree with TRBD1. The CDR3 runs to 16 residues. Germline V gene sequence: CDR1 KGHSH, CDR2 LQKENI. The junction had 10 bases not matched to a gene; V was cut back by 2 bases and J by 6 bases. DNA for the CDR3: TGTGCCAGCTCACCAAGCCGACAGGGGGAGAGGGATGGCTACACCTTC. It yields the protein CASSPSRQGERDGYTF.

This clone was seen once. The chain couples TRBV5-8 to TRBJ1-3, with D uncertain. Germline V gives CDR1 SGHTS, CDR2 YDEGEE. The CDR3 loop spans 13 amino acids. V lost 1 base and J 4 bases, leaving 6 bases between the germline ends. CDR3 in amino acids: CASSLNRGNTIYF. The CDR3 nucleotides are TGTGCCAGCAGCTTGAACCGGGGAAACACCATATATTTT. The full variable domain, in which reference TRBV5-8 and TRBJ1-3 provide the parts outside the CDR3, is EAGVTQSPTHLIKTRGQQATLRCSPISGHTSVYWYQQALGLGLQFLLWYDEGEERNRGNFPPRFSGRQFPNYSSELNVNALELEDSALYLCASSLNRGNTIYFGEGSWLTVV.

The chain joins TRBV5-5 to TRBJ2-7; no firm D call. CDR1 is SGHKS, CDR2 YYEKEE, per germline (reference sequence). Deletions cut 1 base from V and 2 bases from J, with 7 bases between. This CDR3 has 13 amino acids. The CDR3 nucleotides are TGTGCCAGCAGCTTGTATTCGGCCTACGAGCAGTACTTC. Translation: CASSLYSAYEQYF.

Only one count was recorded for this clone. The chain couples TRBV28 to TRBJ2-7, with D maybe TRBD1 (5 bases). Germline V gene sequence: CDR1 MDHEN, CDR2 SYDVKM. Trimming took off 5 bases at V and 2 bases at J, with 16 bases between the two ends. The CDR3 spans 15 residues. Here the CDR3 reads CASSPQTLGAYEQYF. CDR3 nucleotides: TGTGCCAGCAGTCCTCAGACTCTAGGGGCCTACGAGCAGTACTTC. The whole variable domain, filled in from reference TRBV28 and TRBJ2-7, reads DVKVTQSSRYLVKRTGEKVFLECVQDMDHENMFWYRQDPGLGLRLIYFSYDVKMKEKGDIPEGYSVSREKKERFSLILESASTNQTSMYLCASSPQTLGAYEQYFGPGTRLTVT.

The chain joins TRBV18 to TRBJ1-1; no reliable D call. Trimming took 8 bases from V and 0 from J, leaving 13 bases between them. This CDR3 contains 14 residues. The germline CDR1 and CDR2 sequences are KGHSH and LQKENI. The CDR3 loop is CASTPSRLNTEAFF. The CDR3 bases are TGTGCCAGCACCCCGTCCAGGTTGAACACTGAAGCTTTCTTT.

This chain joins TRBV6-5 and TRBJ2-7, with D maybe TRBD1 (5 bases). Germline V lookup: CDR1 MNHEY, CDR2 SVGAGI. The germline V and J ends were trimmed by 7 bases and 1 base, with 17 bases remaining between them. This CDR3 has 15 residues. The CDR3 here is CASIATSAGSYEQYF. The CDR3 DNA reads TGTGCCAGCATTGCTACCTCCGCAGGGTCCTACGAGCAGTACTTC.

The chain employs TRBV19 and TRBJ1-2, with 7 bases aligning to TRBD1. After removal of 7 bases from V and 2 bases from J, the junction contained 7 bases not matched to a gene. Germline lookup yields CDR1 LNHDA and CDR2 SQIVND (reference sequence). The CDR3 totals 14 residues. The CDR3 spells CASKTGRLNYGYTF. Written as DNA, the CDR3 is TGTGCCAGTAAGACAGGGAGACTCAACTATGGCTACACCTTC.

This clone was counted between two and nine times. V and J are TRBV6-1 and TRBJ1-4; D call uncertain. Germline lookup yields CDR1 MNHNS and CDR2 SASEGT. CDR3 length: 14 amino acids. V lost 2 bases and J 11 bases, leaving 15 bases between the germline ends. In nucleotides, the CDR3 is TGTGCCAGCAGTGAATATATGGGTGAGCGGAAACTGTTTTTT. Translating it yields CASSEYMGERKLFF.

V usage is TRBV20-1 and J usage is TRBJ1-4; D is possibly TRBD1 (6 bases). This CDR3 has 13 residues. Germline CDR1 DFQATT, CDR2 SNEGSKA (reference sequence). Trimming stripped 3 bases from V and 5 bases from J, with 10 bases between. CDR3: CSASRQVNEKLFF. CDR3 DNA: TGCAGTGCTAGTCGACAGGTCAATGAAAAACTGTTTTTT.

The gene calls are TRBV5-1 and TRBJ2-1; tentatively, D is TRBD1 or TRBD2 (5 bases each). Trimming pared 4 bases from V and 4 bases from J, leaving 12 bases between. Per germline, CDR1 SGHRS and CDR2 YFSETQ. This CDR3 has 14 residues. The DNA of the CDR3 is TGCGCCAGCAGCATGGGGGAGAGGTACAATGAGCAGTTCTTC. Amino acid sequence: CASSMGERYNEQFF.

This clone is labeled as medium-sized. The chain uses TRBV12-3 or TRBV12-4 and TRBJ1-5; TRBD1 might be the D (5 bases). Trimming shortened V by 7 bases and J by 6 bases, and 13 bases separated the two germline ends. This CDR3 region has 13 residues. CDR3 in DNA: TGTGCCAGCACCCAACGGGGGGGTCAGCCCCAGCATTTT. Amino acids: CASTQRGGQPQHF.

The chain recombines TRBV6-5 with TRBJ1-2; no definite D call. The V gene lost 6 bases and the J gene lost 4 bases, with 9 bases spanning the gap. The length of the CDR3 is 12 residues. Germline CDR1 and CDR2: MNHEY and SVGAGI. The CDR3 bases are TGTGCCAGCAGGTCACAGCCCTATGGCTACACCTTC. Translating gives CASRSQPYGYTF.

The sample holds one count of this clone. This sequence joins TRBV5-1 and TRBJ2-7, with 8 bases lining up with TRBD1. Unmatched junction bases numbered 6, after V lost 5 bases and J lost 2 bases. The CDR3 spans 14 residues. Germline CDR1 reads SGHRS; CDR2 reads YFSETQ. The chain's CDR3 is CASSPGTGAYEQYF. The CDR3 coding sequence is TGCGCCAGCAGTCCCGGGACAGGAGCCTACGAGCAGTACTTC.

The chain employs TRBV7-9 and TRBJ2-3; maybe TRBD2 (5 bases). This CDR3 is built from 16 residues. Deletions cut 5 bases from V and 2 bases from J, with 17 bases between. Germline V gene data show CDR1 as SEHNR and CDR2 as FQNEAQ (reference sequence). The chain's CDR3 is CASSLGLGLDTDTQYF. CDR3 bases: TGTGCCAGCAGCCTCGGACTGGGGTTGGACACAGATACGCAGTATTTT.

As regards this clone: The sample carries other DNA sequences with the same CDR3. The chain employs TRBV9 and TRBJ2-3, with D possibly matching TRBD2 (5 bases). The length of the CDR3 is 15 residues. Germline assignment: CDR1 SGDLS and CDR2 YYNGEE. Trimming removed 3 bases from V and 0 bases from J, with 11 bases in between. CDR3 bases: TGTGCCAGCAGCGGGACGGGGTATAGCACAGATACGCAGTATTTT. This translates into CASSGTGYSTDTQYF.

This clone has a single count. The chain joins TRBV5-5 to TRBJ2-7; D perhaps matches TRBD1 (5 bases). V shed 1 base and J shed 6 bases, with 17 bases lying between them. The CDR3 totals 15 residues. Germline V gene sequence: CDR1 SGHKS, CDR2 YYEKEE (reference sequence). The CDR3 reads CASSLTGSLEVEQYF. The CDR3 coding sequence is TGTGCCAGCAGCTTGACAGGCTCTTTAGAGGTCGAGCAGTACTTC.

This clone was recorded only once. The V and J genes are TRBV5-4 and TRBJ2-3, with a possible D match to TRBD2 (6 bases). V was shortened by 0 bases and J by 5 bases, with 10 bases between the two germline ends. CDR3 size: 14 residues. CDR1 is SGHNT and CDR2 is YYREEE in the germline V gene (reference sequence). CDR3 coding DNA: TGTGCCAGCAGCTTGGCGGGAGCGGGAGATACGCAGTATTTT. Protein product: CASSLAGAGDTQYF.

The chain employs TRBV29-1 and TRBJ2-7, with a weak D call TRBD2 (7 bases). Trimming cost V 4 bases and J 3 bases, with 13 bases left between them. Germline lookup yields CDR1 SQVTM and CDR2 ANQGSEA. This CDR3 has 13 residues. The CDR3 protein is CSVGGGPIYEQYF. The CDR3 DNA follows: TGCAGCGTTGGCGGGGGCCCGATCTACGAGCAGTACTTC.

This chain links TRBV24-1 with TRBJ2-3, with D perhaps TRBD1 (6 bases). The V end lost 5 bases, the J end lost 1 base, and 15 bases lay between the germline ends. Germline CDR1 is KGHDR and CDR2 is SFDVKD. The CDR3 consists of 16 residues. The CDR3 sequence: CATSGTQGFGTDTQYF. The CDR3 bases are TGTGCCACCAGTGGTACACAGGGCTTCGGCACAGATACGCAGTATTTT.

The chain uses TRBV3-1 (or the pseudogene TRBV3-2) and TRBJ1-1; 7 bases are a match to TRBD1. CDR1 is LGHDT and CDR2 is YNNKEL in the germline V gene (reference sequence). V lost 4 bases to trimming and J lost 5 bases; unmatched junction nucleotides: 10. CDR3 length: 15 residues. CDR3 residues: CASSRGDSRGTEAFF. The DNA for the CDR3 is TGTGCCAGCAGCCGGGGGGACAGTAGAGGTACTGAAGCTTTCTTT.

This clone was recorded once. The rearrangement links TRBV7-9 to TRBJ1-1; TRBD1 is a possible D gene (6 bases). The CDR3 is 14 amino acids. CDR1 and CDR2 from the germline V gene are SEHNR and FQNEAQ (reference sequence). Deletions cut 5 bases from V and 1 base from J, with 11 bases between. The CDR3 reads CASSRTGQNTEAFF. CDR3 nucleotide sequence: TGTGCCAGCAGCCGAACGGGACAGAACACTGAAGCTTTCTTT.